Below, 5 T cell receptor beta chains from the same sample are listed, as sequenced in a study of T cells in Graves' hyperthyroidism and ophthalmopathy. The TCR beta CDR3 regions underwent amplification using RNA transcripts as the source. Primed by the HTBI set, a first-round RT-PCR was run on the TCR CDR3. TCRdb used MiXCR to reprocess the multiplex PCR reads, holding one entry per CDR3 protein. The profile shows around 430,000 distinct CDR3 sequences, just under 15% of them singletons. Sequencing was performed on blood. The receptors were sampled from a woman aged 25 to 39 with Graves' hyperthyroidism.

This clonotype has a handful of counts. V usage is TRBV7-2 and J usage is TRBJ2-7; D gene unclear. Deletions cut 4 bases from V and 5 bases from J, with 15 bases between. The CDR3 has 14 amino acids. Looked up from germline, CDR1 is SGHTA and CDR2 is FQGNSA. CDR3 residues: CASSSAVLGHEQYF. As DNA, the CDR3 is TGTGCCAGCAGCTCAGCCGTATTGGGTCACGAGCAGTACTTC.

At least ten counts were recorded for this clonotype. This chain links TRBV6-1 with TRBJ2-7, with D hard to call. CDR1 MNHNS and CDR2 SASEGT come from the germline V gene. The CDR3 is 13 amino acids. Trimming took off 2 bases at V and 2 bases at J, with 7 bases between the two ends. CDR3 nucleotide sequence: TGTGCCAGCAGTGAACCCCTGGCCTACGAGCAGTACTTC. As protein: CASSEPLAYEQYF.

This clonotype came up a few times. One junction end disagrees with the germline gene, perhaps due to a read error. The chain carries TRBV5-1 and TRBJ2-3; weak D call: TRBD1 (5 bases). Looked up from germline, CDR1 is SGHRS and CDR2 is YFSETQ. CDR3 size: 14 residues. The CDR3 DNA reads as TGCGCCAGCAGTTTGGACAAACCCGGGGATACGCAGTATTTT. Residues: CASSLDKPGDTQYF.

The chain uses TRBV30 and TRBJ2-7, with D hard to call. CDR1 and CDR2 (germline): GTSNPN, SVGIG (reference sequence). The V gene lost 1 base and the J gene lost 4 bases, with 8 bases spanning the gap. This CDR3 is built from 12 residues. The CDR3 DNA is TGTGCCTGGAGTGCCCGATTGTACGAGCAGTACTTC. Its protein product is CAWSARLYEQYF.

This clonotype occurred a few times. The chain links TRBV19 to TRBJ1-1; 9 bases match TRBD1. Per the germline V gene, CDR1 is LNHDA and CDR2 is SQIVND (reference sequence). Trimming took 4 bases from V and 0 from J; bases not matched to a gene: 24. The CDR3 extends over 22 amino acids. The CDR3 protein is CASSRGLAVEQGAFFMNTEAFF. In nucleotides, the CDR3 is TGTGCCAGTAGTAGGGGGCTTGCGGTAGAACAGGGGGCATTTTTCATGAACACTGAAGCTTTCTTT.